This entry concerns a single TCR beta chain. No antigen is known for it. The CDR3 is 13 amino acids. CDR1 and CDR2 (germline): MNHEY, SVGAGI. The V gene end was trimmed by 2 bases and the J gene end by 8 bases; junction bases not matched to a gene: 1. Assay: immunoSEQ multiplex PCR; the TCRdb copy retains only in-frame clones and omits some. The sample carries 150,000 to 200,000 clones, 85% to 90% recorded once. The sample comes from a study of T cell responses to AZD1222 COVID-19 vaccine. Study outcomes and limitations: Donors in the cohort were predominantly white British and more often female, and clonal diversity was possibly underestimated.

The sequenced sample was peripheral blood, obtained on day 0 of AZD1222 vaccination. The TCR was taken from an adult in good health. V usage is TRBV6-5 and J usage is TRBJ1-1; 11 nucleotides match TRBD1. CDR3 in amino acids: CASSYGTGGEAFF. In DNA form, the CDR3 reads TGTGCCAGCAGTTACGGGACAGGGGGAGAAGCTTTCTTT.